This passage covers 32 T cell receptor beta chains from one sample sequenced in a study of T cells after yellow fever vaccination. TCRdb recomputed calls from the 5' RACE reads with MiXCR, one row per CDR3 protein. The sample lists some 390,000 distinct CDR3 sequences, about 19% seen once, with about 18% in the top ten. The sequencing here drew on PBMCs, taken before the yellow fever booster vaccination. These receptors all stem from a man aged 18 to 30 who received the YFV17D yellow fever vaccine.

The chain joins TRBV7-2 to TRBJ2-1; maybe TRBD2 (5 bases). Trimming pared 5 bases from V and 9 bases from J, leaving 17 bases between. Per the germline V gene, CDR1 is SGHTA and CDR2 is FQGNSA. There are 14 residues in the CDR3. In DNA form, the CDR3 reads TGTGCCAGCAGCCCGGAGTTGAGGGCCGGTGAGCAGTTCTTC. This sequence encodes CASSPELRAGEQFF.

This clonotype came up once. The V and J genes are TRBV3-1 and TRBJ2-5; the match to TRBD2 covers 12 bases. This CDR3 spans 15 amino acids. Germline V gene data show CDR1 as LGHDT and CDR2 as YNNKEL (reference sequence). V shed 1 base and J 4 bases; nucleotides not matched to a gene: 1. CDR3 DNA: TGTGCCAGCAGCCAAGGACTAGCGGGGGTAGAGACCCAGTACTTC. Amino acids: CASSQGLAGVETQYF.

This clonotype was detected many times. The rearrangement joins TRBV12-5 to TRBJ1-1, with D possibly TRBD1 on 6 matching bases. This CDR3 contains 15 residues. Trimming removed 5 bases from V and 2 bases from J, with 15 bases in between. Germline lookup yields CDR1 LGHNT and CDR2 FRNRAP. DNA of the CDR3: TGTGCTAGTGGTCTCCACAGGGATCTAAACACTGAAGCTTTCTTT. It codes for CASGLHRDLNTEAFF.

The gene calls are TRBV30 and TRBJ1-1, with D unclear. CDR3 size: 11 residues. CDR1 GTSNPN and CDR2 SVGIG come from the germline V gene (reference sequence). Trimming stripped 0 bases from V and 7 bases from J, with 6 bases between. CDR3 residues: CAWSVGSEAFF. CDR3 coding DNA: TGTGCCTGGAGTGTGGGCAGTGAAGCTTTCTTT.

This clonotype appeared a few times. CDR3 in amino acids: CASSSGQLSYDIQYF. For the CDR3, the DNA is TGCGCCAGCAGCTCCGGACAACTCTCTTATGACATTCAGTACTTC. This chain connects TRBV5-1 to TRBJ2-4, with D perhaps TRBD1 (5 bases). This CDR3 region has 15 residues. CDR1 and CDR2 (germline): SGHRS, YFSETQ. V dropped 3 bases and J dropped 8 bases, with 18 bases sitting between them.

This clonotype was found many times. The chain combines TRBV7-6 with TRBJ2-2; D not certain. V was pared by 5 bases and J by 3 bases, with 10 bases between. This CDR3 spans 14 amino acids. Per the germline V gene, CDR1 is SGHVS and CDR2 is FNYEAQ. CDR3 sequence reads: CASSPISDTGELFF. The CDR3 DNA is TGTGCCAGCAGCCCTATTAGTGACACCGGGGAGCTGTTTTTT.

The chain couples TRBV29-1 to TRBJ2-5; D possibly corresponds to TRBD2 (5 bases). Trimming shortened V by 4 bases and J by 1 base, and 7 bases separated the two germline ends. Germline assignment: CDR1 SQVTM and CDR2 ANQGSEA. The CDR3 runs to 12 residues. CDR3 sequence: CSVADSQETQYF. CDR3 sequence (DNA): TGCAGCGTTGCGGACTCCCAAGAGACCCAGTACTTC.

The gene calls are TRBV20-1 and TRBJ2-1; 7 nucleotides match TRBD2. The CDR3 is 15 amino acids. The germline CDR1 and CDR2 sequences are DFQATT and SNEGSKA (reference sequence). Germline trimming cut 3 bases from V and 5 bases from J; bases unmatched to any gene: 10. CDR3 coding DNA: TGCAGTGCTAGCACCCCAAGCGGGGCTAACAATGAGCAGTTCTTC. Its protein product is CSASTPSGANNEQFF.

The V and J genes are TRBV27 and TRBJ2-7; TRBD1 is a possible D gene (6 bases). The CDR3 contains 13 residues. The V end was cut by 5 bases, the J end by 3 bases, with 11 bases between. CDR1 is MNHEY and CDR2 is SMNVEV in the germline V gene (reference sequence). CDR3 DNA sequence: TGTGCCAGCAGTATAGGACAGAACTACGAGCAGTACGTC. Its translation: CASSIGQNYEQYV.

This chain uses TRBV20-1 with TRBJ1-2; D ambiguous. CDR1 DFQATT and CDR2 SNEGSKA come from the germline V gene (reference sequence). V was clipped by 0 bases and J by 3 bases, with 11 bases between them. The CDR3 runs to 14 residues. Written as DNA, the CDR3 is TGCAGTGCTAGAGATTGGAAAGTATACTATGGCTACACCTTC. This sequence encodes CSARDWKVYYGYTF.

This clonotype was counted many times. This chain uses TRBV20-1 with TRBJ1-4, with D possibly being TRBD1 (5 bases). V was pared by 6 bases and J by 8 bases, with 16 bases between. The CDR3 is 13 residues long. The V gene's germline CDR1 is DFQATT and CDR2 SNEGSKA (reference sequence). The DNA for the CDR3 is TGCAGTGCCCGAAGGGGCATGGGAGAAAAACTGTTTTTT. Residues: CSARRGMGEKLFF.

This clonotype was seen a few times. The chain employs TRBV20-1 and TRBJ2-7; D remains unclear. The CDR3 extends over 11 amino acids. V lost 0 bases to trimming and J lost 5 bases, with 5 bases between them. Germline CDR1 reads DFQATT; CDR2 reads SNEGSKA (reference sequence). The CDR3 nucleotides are TGCAGTGCTAGAGATCTCCACGAGCAGTACGTC. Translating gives CSARDLHEQYV.

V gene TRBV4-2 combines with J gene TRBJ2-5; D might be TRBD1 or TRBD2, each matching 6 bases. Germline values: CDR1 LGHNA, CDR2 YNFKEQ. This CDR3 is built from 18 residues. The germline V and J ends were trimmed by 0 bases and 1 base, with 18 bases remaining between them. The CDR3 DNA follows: TGTGCCAGCAGCCAAGACGGGGCCGGGGGCGCCGGCCAAGAGACCCAGTACTTC. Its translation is CASSQDGAGGAGQETQYF.

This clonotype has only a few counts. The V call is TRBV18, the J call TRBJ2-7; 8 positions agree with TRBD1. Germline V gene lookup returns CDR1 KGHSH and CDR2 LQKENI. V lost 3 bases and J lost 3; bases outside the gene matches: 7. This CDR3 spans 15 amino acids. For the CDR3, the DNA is TGTGCCAGCTCACCTAGGACAGGGACGGTCTACGAGCAGTACGTC. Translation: CASSPRTGTVYEQYV.

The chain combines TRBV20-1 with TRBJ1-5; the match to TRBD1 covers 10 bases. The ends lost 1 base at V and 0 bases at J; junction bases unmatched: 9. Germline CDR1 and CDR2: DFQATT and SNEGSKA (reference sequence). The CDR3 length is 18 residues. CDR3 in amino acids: CSARASTGGVFSNQPQHF. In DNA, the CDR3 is TGCAGTGCTAGAGCCTCGACAGGGGGCGTATTTAGCAATCAGCCCCAGCATTTT.

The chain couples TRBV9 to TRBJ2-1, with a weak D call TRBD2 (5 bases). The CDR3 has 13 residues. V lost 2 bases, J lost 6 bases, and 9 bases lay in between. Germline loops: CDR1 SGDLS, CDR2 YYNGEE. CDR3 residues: CASSVGGFNEQFF. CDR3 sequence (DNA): TGTGCCAGCAGCGTCGGAGGTTTCAATGAGCAGTTCTTC.

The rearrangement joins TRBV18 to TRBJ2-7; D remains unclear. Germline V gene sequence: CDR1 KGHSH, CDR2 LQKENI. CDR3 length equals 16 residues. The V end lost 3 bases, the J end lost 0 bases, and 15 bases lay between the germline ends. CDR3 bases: TGTGCCAGCTCACCGCTAGTTGGTACCAACTCCTACGAGCAGTACTTC. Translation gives CASSPLVGTNSYEQYF.

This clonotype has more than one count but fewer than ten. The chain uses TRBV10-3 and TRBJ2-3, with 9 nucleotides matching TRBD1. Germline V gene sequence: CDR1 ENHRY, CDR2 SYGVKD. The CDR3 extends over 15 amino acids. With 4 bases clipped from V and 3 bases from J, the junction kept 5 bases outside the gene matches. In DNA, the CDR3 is TGTGCCATCAGTGTCGGGACAGGGAGAACAGATACGCAGTATTTT. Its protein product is CAISVGTGRTDTQYF.

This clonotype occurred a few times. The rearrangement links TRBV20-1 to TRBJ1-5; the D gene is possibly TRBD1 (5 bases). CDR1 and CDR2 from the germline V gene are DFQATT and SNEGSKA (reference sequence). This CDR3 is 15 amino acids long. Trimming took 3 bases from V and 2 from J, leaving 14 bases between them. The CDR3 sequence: CSASGTSRGNQPQHF. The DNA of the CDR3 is TGCAGTGCTAGCGGTACTTCCAGGGGCAATCAGCCCCAGCATTTT.

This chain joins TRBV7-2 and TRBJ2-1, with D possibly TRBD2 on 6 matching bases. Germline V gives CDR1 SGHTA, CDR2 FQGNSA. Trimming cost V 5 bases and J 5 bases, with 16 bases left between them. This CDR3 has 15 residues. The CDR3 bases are TGTGCCAGCAGCCCCATCCCATCGGGAGACAATGAGCAGTTCTTC. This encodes CASSPIPSGDNEQFF. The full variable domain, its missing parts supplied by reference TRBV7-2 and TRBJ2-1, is GAGVSQSPSNKVTEKGKDVELRCDPISGHTALYWYRQSLGQGLEFLIYFQGNSAPDKSGLPSDRFSAERTGGSVSTLTIQRTQQEDSAVYLCASSPIPSGDNEQFFGPGTRLTVL.

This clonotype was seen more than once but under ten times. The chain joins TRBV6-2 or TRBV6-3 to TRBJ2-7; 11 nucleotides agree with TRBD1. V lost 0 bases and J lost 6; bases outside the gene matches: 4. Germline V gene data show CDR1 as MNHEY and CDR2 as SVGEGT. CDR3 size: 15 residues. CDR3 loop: CASSYSPGQGGEQYV. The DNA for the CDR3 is TGTGCCAGCAGTTACTCCCCGGGACAGGGGGGCGAGCAGTACGTC.

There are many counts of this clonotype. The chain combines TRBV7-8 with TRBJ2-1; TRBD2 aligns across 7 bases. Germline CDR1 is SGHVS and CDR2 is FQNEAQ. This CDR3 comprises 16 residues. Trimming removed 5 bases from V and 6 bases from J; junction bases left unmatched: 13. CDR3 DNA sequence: TGTGCCAGCAGCCCGAGGGAGCGGGGAGTGTTCAATGAGCAGTTCTTC. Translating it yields CASSPRERGVFNEQFF.

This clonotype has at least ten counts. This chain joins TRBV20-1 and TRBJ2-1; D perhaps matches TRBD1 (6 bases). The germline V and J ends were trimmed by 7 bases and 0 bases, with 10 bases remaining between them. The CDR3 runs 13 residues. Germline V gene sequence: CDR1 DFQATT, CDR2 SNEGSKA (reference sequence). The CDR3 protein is CSGDTSSYNEQFF. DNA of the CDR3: TGCAGTGGGGACACTAGCTCCTACAATGAGCAGTTCTTC.

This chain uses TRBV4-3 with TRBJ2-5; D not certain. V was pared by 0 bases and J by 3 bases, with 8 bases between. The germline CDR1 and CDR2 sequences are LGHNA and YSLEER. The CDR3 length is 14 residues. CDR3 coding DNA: TGCGCCAGCAGCCAAGATGGGCGGAAAGAGACCCAGTACTTC. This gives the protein CASSQDGRKETQYF.

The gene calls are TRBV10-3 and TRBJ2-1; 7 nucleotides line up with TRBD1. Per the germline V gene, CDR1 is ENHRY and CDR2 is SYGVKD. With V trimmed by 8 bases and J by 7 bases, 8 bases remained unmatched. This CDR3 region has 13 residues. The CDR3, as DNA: TGTGCCATCGGAACCGTACAGGGGAATGAGCAGTTCTTC. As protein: CAIGTVQGNEQFF.

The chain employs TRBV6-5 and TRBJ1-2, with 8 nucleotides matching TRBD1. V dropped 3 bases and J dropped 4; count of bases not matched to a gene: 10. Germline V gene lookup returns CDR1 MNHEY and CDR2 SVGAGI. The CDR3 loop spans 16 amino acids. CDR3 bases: TGTGCCAGCAGTTATGTTGGACAGGGTAAATTCTATGGCTACACCTTC. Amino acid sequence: CASSYVGQGKFYGYTF.

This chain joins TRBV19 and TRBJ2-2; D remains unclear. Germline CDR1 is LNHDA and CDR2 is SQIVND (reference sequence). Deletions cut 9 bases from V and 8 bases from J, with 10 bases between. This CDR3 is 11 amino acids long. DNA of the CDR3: TGTGCCAGCCGCGTGGGGGGGGAGCTGTTTTTT. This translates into CASRVGGELFF.

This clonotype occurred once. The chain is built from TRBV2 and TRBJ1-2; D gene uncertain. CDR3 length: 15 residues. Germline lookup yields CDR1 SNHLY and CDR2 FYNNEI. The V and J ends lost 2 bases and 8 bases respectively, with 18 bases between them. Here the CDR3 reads CASSENLRGRSGYTF. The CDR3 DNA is TGTGCCAGCAGTGAAAACCTGAGAGGCAGGAGCGGCTACACCTTC.

The CDR3 protein is CASTISGGYEQYV. The CDR3 bases are TGTGCCAGCACCATCAGCGGAGGCTACGAGCAGTACGTC. The chain carries TRBV28 and TRBJ2-7; possibly TRBD2 for D (5 bases). V dropped 7 bases and J dropped 3 bases, with 13 bases sitting between them. This CDR3 has 13 residues. Germline lookup yields CDR1 MDHEN and CDR2 SYDVKM.

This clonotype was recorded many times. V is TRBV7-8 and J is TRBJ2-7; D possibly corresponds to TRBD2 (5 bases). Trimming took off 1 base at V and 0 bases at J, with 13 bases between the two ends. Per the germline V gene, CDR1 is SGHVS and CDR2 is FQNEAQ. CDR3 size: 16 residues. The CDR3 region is CASSLDDSESSYEQYV. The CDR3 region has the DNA TGTGCCAGCAGCTTAGATGATAGCGAAAGCTCCTACGAGCAGTACGTC.

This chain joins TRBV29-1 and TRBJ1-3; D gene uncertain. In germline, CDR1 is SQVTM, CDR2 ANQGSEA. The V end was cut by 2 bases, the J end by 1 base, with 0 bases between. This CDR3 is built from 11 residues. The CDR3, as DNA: TGCAGCGTTGAATCTGGAAACACCATATATTTT. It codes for CSVESGNTIYF.

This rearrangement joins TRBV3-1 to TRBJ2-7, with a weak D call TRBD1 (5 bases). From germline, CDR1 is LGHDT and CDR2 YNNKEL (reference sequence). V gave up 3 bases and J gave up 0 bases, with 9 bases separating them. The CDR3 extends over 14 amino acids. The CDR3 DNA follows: TGTGCCAGCAGCCACACAGGTAGCTCCTACGAGCAGTACTTC. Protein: CASSHTGSSYEQYF.